These 22 T cell receptor beta chains share one sample of origin, sequenced in a study of blood T cell repertoires in COVID-19. The protocol was immunoSEQ multiplex PCR, while the TCRdb copy is restricted to in-frame clones and leaves out a portion. Seen here are roughly 180,000 clones, around 85% observed once, and the top ten hold 1% to 1.5%. Sequenced: peripheral blood. The receptor source for this set is a man in his fifties or sixties who had recovered from COVID-19.

V and J are TRBV7-2 and TRBJ2-2; D remains ambiguous. The V gene lost 0 bases and the J gene lost 10 bases, with 9 bases spanning the gap. Germline values: CDR1 SGHTA, CDR2 FQGNSA. CDR3 length: 13 residues. The CDR3 nucleotides are TGTGCCAGCAGCTTAGCCTGGCAGTCGGAGCTGTTTTTT. Its translation is CASSLAWQSELFF.

The chain links TRBV19 to TRBJ1-5; 10 bases are shared with TRBD1. Trimming at V came to 4 bases and at J to 7 bases, leaving 7 bases not matched to a gene. The CDR3 is 15 amino acids. Germline CDR1 and CDR2: LNHDA and SQIVND (reference sequence). The CDR3 bases are TGTGCCAGTAGTAGAAGCGGGACAGGGGAACAGCCCCAGCATTTT. This gives the protein CASSRSGTGEQPQHF.

The chain carries TRBV19 and TRBJ1-4; D may be TRBD1 (6 bases). This CDR3 is 17 amino acids long. V gave up 5 bases and J gave up 3 bases, with 19 bases separating them. Germline values: CDR1 LNHDA, CDR2 SQIVND (reference sequence). Written as DNA, the CDR3 is TGTGCCAGTAGTCCAACCCGAAGAGGGGGAGCTAATGAAAAACTGTTTTTT. Its protein is CASSPTRRGGANEKLFF.

The V and J genes are TRBV11-3 and TRBJ2-5; TRBD2 matches at 12 bases. The CDR3 runs 19 residues. Germline lookup yields CDR1 SGHNT and CDR2 YENEEA. V gave up 1 base and J gave up 7 bases; unmatched junction bases: 16. CDR3 loop: CASSLVPPSSGGARGTQYF. CDR3 DNA: TGTGCCAGCAGCTTAGTACCCCCATCTAGCGGGGGGGCACGCGGGACCCAGTACTTC.

CDR3 DNA: TGTGCCAGCAGTGAAAGGTACAGGACCATAGCTAACTATGGCTACACCTTC. Protein sequence: CASSERYRTIANYGYTF. The chain carries TRBV6-1 and TRBJ1-2; D possibly corresponds to TRBD1 (5 bases). The CDR3 spans 17 residues. Looked up from germline, CDR1 is MNHNS and CDR2 is SASEGT. The V end lost 2 bases, the J end lost 0 bases, and 16 bases lay between the germline ends.

This clone was counted a few times. The V gene is TRBV11-3, the J gene TRBJ2-1; the D gene is possibly TRBD1 (6 bases). The germline V gene encodes CDR1 SGHNT and CDR2 YENEEA. Between the trimmed V and J ends, which lost 0 bases and 3 bases, there was a span of 12 bases. CDR3 length: 16 amino acids. The CDR3 nucleotides read TGTGCCAGCAGCTTAGATGGTATACAGGGCTACAATGAGCAGTTCTTC. Its translation is CASSLDGIQGYNEQFF.

This CDR3 is CASSPPAGGYGYTF. The CDR3 DNA reads as TGTGCCAGCAGCCCCCCCGCAGGAGGCTATGGCTACACCTTC. This chain connects TRBV5-4 to TRBJ1-2, with D unclear. The germline gives CDR1 SGHNT, CDR2 YYREEE (reference sequence). The V end lost 4 bases, the J end lost 4 bases, and 14 bases lay between the germline ends. The CDR3 runs to 14 residues.

This clone has just one count. The V gene is TRBV24-1, the J gene TRBJ2-2, with a possible D match to TRBD1 (6 bases). This CDR3 is 16 amino acids long. Trimming removed 7 bases from V and 3 bases from J, with 17 bases in between. Germline V CDR1 and CDR2: KGHDR, SFDVKD. The CDR3 region is CATRPSPGDDTGELFF. The CDR3 region has the DNA TGTGCCACCAGGCCGAGCCCAGGGGACGACACCGGGGAGCTGTTTTTT.

V gene TRBV7-2 combines with J gene TRBJ1-1, with D possibly matching TRBD1 (6 bases). The ends were cut back, 2 bases at V and 6 bases at J, with 16 bases in the middle. Germline CDR1 and CDR2: SGHTA and FQGNSA. This CDR3 comprises 15 residues. As DNA, the CDR3 is TGTGCCAGCAGCTTAAGAACAGGGAGTGTCGCTGAAGCTTTCTTT. Amino acid sequence: CASSLRTGSVAEAFF.

The rearrangement links TRBV29-1 to TRBJ1-1, with TRBD1 matching over 7 bases. J gave up 7 bases and V 3 bases, and 14 bases lay outside the gene matches. CDR1 and CDR2 (germline): SQVTM, ANQGSEA. The length of the CDR3 is 15 residues. CDR3 in DNA: TGCAGCGTTGATACACTAGGGGGCGAAGCGTTTGAAGCTTTCTTT. Its protein product is CSVDTLGGEAFEAFF.

The chain combines TRBV5-1 with TRBJ2-3; tentatively, D is TRBD2 (6 bases). CDR3 length equals 14 residues. V lost 4 bases and J lost 0, with 9 bases in between. Germline V gene data show CDR1 as SGHRS and CDR2 as YFSETQ. CDR3 loop: CASSRDWSTDTQYF. The CDR3 coding sequence is TGCGCCAGCAGCAGGGACTGGAGCACAGATACGCAGTATTTT.

V usage is TRBV7-8 and J usage is TRBJ2-7, with a possible D match to TRBD2 (6 bases). Germline V gene sequence: CDR1 SGHVS, CDR2 FQNEAQ. Trimming took 5 bases from V and 5 from J, leaving 19 bases between them. This CDR3 comprises 15 residues. The CDR3 loop reads CASSPQLGLFDEQYF. The CDR3, as DNA: TGTGCCAGCAGCCCCCAATTGGGACTCTTCGACGAGCAGTACTTC.

V is TRBV12-5 and J is TRBJ1-5, with TRBD1 matching 9 bases. The ends lost 6 bases at V and 5 bases at J; junction bases unmatched: 8. The CDR3 is made up of 15 amino acids. Germline assignment: CDR1 LGHNT and CDR2 FRNRAP. CDR3 sequence reads: CASGKIQGAYQPQHF. The CDR3 nucleotides are TGTGCTAGTGGAAAGATACAGGGGGCATATCAGCCCCAGCATTTT.

The J gene is TRBJ2-1, the V gene TRBV5-1; a weak D match, TRBD1 (6 bases). Trimming stripped 3 bases from V and 6 bases from J, with 22 bases between. This CDR3 is 17 amino acids long. The germline V gene has CDR1 SGHRS and CDR2 YFSETQ. The CDR3 sequence: CASSSGQRTDYRNEQFF. CDR3 in DNA: TGCGCCAGCAGCTCAGGTCAGCGGACAGACTACCGCAATGAGCAGTTCTTC.

The rearrangement uses TRBV4-2 and TRBJ1-1, with D maybe TRBD1 (5 bases). This CDR3 is 15 amino acids long. Per the germline V gene, CDR1 is LGHNA and CDR2 is YNFKEQ. Trimming cost V 1 base and J 5 bases, with 14 bases left between them. In nucleotides, the CDR3 is TGTGCCAGCAGCCAAGTATTAGGGGCCCGAACTGAAGCTTTCTTT. Its translation is CASSQVLGARTEAFF.

Remarks on this clone: The identical CDR3 is also encoded by other nucleotide sequences in the sample. The genes are TRBV3-1 (or the pseudogene TRBV3-2) and TRBJ1-4; no clear D gene. Germline lookup yields CDR1 LGHDT and CDR2 YNNKEL (reference sequence). This CDR3 is 15 amino acids long. V was cut by 0 bases and J by 8 bases, with 13 bases left in between. CDR3 coding DNA: TGTGCCAGCAGCCAAGAGGCCGGGATTTCGGAAAAACTGTTTTTT. Residues: CASSQEAGISEKLFF.

The V call is TRBV9, the J call TRBJ2-7, with 7 bases lining up with TRBD1. After removal of 2 bases from V and 2 bases from J, the junction contained 7 bases not matched to a gene. From germline, CDR1 is SGDLS and CDR2 YYNGEE. The length of the CDR3 is 15 residues. The CDR3 DNA follows: TGTGCCAGCAGCGTTTCGGCAGGGGGTCCCTACGAGCAGTACTTC. Translation gives CASSVSAGGPYEQYF.

The chain is built from TRBV2 and TRBJ1-4; D gene ambiguous. The CDR3 consists of 14 residues. CDR1 and CDR2 (germline): SNHLY, FYNNEI. V was cut by 5 bases and J by 5 bases, with 12 bases left in between. The CDR3 reads CASSRGTGNEKLFF. CDR3 DNA: TGTGCCAGCAGTCGAGGAACTGGGAATGAAAAACTGTTTTTT. Drawing the rest from reference TRBV2 and TRBJ1-4, the complete variable domain is EPEVTQTPSHQVTQMGQEVILRCVPISNHLYFYWYRQILGQKVEFLVSFYNNEISEKSEIFDDQFSVERPDGSNFTLKIRSTKLEDSAMYFCASSRGTGNEKLFFGSGTQLSVL.

The chain uses TRBV6-1 and TRBJ1-5, with TRBD1 identical over 10 bases. There are 17 residues in the CDR3. Trimming cost V 1 base and J 4 bases; bases outside gene matches: 7. Germline CDR1 and CDR2: MNHNS and SASEGT. In DNA, the CDR3 is TGTGCCAGCAGTGAAGAAAAGGGGGACAGGGGTAATCAGCCCCAGCATTTT. Its translation is CASSEEKGDRGNQPQHF.

This chain joins TRBV4-3 and TRBJ1-1; D is ambiguous. The CDR3 loop spans 13 amino acids. In germline, CDR1 is LGHNA, CDR2 YSLEER. V lost 0 bases to trimming and J lost 7 bases, with 9 bases between them. The CDR3 bases are TGCGCCAGCAGCCAAGATCTGTCAGTTGAAGCTTTCTTT. Protein: CASSQDLSVEAFF.

This sequence joins TRBV11-2 and TRBJ1-2; D is undetermined. The CDR3 spans 13 residues. Germline CDR1 reads SGHAT; CDR2 reads FQNNGV. Between the trimmed V and J ends, which lost 4 bases and 5 bases, there was a span of 11 bases. For the CDR3, the DNA is TGTGCCAGCAGCTCCCCGGGGTGGTATGGCTACACCTTC. Its translation is CASSSPGWYGYTF. Filled out from reference TRBV11-2 and TRBJ1-2, the complete variable domain reads EAGVAQSPRYKIIEKRQSVAFWCNPISGHATLYWYQQILGQGPKLLIQFQNNGVVDDSQLPKDRFSAERLKGVDSTLKIQPAKLEDSAVYLCASSSPGWYGYTFGSGTRLTVV.

This chain links TRBV27 with TRBJ1-6; 8 positions match TRBD1. This CDR3 spans 15 amino acids. Germline V gene lookup returns CDR1 MNHEY and CDR2 SMNVEV (reference sequence). J gave up 10 bases and V 6 bases, and 11 bases lay outside the gene matches. The CDR3 here is CASRLATGEDSPLHF. The CDR3 DNA reads TGTGCCAGCAGACTGGCGACAGGGGAAGACTCACCCCTCCACTTT.